Listed below are T cell receptor beta chains from one sample, sequenced in a study of blood T cell repertoires in COVID-19. Repertoires were generated with immunoSEQ multiplex PCR, while TCRdb's copy carries only in-frame clones and drops some. The sample shows 210,000 or so clones, approximately 78% of them seen only once. Input material: peripheral blood. These receptors originate from a woman of 80 years or more with active or convalescent COVID-19. The CDR3 runs from the conserved cysteine through the conserved F or W. Each record gives: V gene, J gene, D gene, clone size, CDR3 DNA, CDR3 protein. D genes are given only for firm matches. Clone size, where shown, is once, few, many, or a class for clones that have expanded.

TRBV11-2	TRBJ2-7	.	.	TGTGCCAGCAGCTTGTTTCGGACAGCCTCCTACGAGCAGTACTTC	CASSLFRTASYEQYF
TRBV27	TRBJ1-1	TRBD1	.	TGTGCCAGCAGGACGACAGGGGTGTTCGCTGAAGCTTTCTTT	CASRTTGVFAEAFF
TRBV7-8	TRBJ1-5	TRBD1	.	TGTGCCAGCGCCACAGGGGGCAGTAACAATCAGCCCCAGCATTTT	CASATGGSNNQPQHF
TRBV5-1	TRBJ1-1	.	.	TGCGCCAGCAGCTTTGAGGGATTGAACACTGAAGCTTTCTTT	CASSFEGLNTEAFF
TRBV9	TRBJ2-3	.	.	TGTGCCAGCAGCGCCGAGTCAGATACGCAGTATTTT	CASSAESDTQYF
TRBV5-5	TRBJ2-7	TRBD1	.	TGTGCCAGCAGCCGACAGGGGGCGTACGAGCAGTACTTC	CASSRQGAYEQYF
TRBV9	TRBJ2-3	.	.	TGTGCCAGCAGCCTAGAGGGGCAGCACATAGATACGCAGTATTTT	CASSLEGQHIDTQYF
TRBV6-4	TRBJ1-2	.	.	TGTGCCAGCAGTGACCCCAGGGCCTCCGGCTACACCTTC	CASSDPRASGYTF
TRBV6-6	TRBJ1-2	.	.	TGTGCCAGCAAAGGGGGTGGATCTAACTATGGCTACACCTTC	CASKGGGSNYGYTF
TRBV5-6	TRBJ2-7	.	few	TGTGCCAGCAGCCGAACAGGGTTCTACGAGCAGTACTTC	CASSRTGFYEQYF
TRBV5-1	TRBJ1-3	.	.	TGCGCCAGCAGCTTGACCACCGGGAACTCTGGAAACACCATATATTTT	CASSLTTGNSGNTIYF
TRBV6-2/TRBV6-3	TRBJ2-3	.	.	TGTGCCAGCAGTGGGTCGTGGACTAGCACAGATACGCAGTATTTT	CASSGSWTSTDTQYF
TRBV6-5	TRBJ1-6	.	.	TGTGCCAGCAGCCTAGGGGTAGGATATAATTCACCCCTCCACTTT	CASSLGVGYNSPLHF
TRBV28	TRBJ1-5	TRBD1	.	TGTGCCAGCAGCTCAGGACAGGCCTCGGGGCCCCAGCATTTT	CASSSGQASGPQHF
TRBV5-1	TRBJ2-2	.	.	TGCGCCAGCAGCTTGGACAGATCGAACACCGGGGAGCTGTTTTTT	CASSLDRSNTGELFF
TRBV5-1	TRBJ1-2	TRBD1	few	TGCGCCAGCAGCCGTACAGGGGATAGTGGCTACACCTTC	CASSRTGDSGYTF
TRBV7-2	TRBJ2-2	TRBD1	.	TGTGCCAGCAGACCAAACAGGGGTGGCACCGGGGAGCTGTTTTTT	CASRPNRGGTGELFF
TRBV4-1	TRBJ1-2	TRBD1	.	TGCGCCAGCAGCCATCCAAGGAACGGGACAGGGGCTCACTACTATGGCTACACCTTC	CASSHPRNGTGAHYYGYTF
TRBV15	TRBJ1-4	.	.	TGTGCCACCAGCAGAGATATACCCTATAATGAAAAACTGTTTTTT	CATSRDIPYNEKLFF
TRBV15	TRBJ2-3	TRBD1	few	TGTGCCACCAGCACCAGGACAGGGGGGAATACGCAGTATTTT	CATSTRTGGNTQYF
TRBV12-3/TRBV12-4	TRBJ2-1	TRBD2	.	TGTGCCAGCAAGGGACTAGCGAATGAGCAGTTCTTC	CASKGLANEQFF
TRBV4-2	TRBJ2-5	TRBD1	once	TGTGCCAGCAGCCAAGAAAGTAGGGGGGACAGGGGGCAGGAGACCCAGTACTTC	CASSQESRGDRGQETQYF
TRBV10-3	TRBJ1-1	TRBD1	few	TGTGCCATCAGTGAGTGGGGACAGGGGAACACTGAAGCTTTCTTT	CAISEWGQGNTEAFF
TRBV7-6	TRBJ2-1	TRBD2	once	TGTGCCAGCAGCTTAGCGGCTAGCGGGAGTTCCTACAATGAGCAGTTCTTC	CASSLAASGSSYNEQFF
TRBV27	TRBJ2-2	.	.	TGTGCCAGCAGTTCTCACAGGGTCATGTCATACTCGAACACCGGGGAGCTGTTTTTT	CASSSHRVMSYSNTGELFF
TRBV28	TRBJ2-7	.	.	TGTGCCAGCAGCCCCGGGGAAATCATCCAAATCGGGTACTTC	CASSPGEIIQIGYF